What follows are 13 T cell receptor beta chains derived from one specimen sequenced in a study of blood T cell repertoires in COVID-19. TCRdb's copy holds only in-frame clones and misses some; the assay was immunoSEQ multiplex PCR. The sample carries 200,000 to 300,000 clones, less than 90% recorded once. The source material was peripheral blood. These receptors came from a man aged 25 to 40 with active or convalescent COVID-19.

This chain connects TRBV4-2 to TRBJ2-3; D is possibly TRBD1 (6 bases). V was pared by 3 bases and J by 6 bases, with 13 bases between. The V gene's germline CDR1 is LGHNA and CDR2 YNFKEQ. This CDR3 has 14 amino acids. CDR3 amino acids: CASSQAQGPDTQYF. The CDR3 nucleotides are TGTGCCAGCAGCCAGGCGCAGGGGCCGGATACGCAGTATTTT.

The rearrangement joins TRBV19 to TRBJ1-1; TRBD1 aligns across 9 bases. The CDR3 is made up of 13 amino acids. Germline V gene lookup returns CDR1 LNHDA and CDR2 SQIVND (reference sequence). Unmatched junction bases numbered 4, after V lost 4 bases and J lost 7 bases. The CDR3 here is CASSRMDRGEAFF. The CDR3 DNA reads TGTGCCAGTAGTAGGATGGACAGGGGTGAAGCTTTCTTT. Together with reference TRBV19 and TRBJ1-1, the CDR3 gives the full variable domain: DGGITQSPKYLFRKEGQNVTLSCEQNLNHDAMYWYRQDPGQGLRLIYYSQIVNDFQKGDIAEGYSVSREKKESFPLTVTSAQKNPTAFYLCASSRMDRGEAFFGQGTRLTVV.

V gene TRBV7-9 combines with J gene TRBJ1-4; D unclear. With 3 bases removed from V and 10 bases from J, the gap between germline ends came to 9 bases. The CDR3 has 12 residues. Germline V gene sequence: CDR1 SEHNR, CDR2 FQNEAQ (reference sequence). CDR3 sequence: CASSLDFPKLFF. CDR3 nucleotides: TGTGCCAGCAGCTTGGACTTCCCAAAACTGTTTTTT. Using reference TRBV7-9 and TRBJ1-4 for the parts outside the CDR3, the full variable domain is DTGVSQNPRHKITKRGQNVTFRCDPISEHNRLYWYRQTLGQGPEFLTYFQNEAQLEKSRLLSDRFSAERPKGSFSTLEIQRTEQGDSAMYLCASSLDFPKLFFGSGTQLSVL.

The CDR3 loop reads CASTPRGGQETQYF. The CDR3 coding sequence is TGTGCCAGCACCCCACGCGGCGGCCAAGAGACCCAGTACTTC. The V call is TRBV7-9, the J call TRBJ2-5; D is unresolved. CDR1 is SEHNR, CDR2 FQNEAQ, per germline (reference sequence). V lost 7 bases and J lost 1, with 13 bases in between. The length of the CDR3 is 14 residues. Full variable domain (missing parts from reference TRBV7-9 and TRBJ2-5): DTGVSQNPRHKITKRGQNVTFRCDPISEHNRLYWYRQTLGQGPEFLTYFQNEAQLEKSRLLSDRFSAERPKGSFSTLEIQRTEQGDSAMYLCASTPRGGQETQYFGPGTRLLVL.

The J gene is TRBJ2-7, the V gene TRBV7-8; TRBD1 agrees at 10 bases. Germline trimming cut 5 bases from V and 3 bases from J; bases unmatched to any gene: 7. CDR1 is SGHVS and CDR2 is FQNEAQ in the germline V gene. This CDR3 has 15 residues. This CDR3 reads CASSEPGTGDYEQYF. The CDR3 DNA reads TGTGCCAGCAGCGAGCCCGGGACAGGGGACTACGAGCAGTACTTC.

This clone turned up a few times. At the DNA level, this CDR3 is encoded by other sequences in the same sample as well. The rearrangement joins TRBV19 to TRBJ1-6; 7 bases are shared with TRBD1. The CDR3 runs to 14 residues. V was clipped by 3 bases and J by 7 bases; unmatched bases: 3. Germline CDR1 is LNHDA and CDR2 is SQIVND (reference sequence). The CDR3 nucleotides are TGTGCCAGTAGTATCGACAGGGCGAATTCACCCCTCCACTTT. This gives the protein CASSIDRANSPLHF.

The chain joins TRBV6-1 to TRBJ2-1; 9 bases align to TRBD2. The V segment lost 1 base and the J segment 7 bases; nucleotides outside the gene matches: 5. The CDR3 has 15 residues. Germline V gene data show CDR1 as MNHNS and CDR2 as SASEGT. CDR3 region: CASSEGNSGSNEQFF. Written as DNA, the CDR3 is TGTGCCAGCAGTGAAGGCAATAGCGGGAGTAATGAGCAGTTCTTC.

The rearrangement uses TRBV7-2 and TRBJ1-4, with TRBD1 matching over 9 bases. CDR3 size: 15 residues. Germline CDR1 reads SGHTA; CDR2 reads FQGNSA. The V and J ends lost 4 bases and 4 bases, in that order; junction bases with no gene match: 4. This CDR3 is CASSWRQGGNEKLFF. The CDR3 DNA sequence: TGTGCCAGCAGCTGGAGACAGGGGGGTAATGAAAAACTGTTTTTT.

The rearrangement joins TRBV10-3 to TRBJ1-2, with TRBD1 as a possible D gene (5 bases). Trimming pared 7 bases from V and 0 bases from J, leaving 21 bases between. There are 17 residues in the CDR3. The germline V gene encodes CDR1 ENHRY and CDR2 SYGVKD. CDR3 DNA sequence: TGTGCCATCAACCCCGCGGCTGGGGCGAATACTAACTATGGCTACACCTTC. Translating it yields CAINPAAGANTNYGYTF.

The chain couples TRBV5-4 to TRBJ1-4; D unclear. The length of the CDR3 is 15 residues. V lost 2 bases and J 5 bases, leaving 13 bases between the germline ends. Germline lookup yields CDR1 SGHNT and CDR2 YYREEE (reference sequence). CDR3 protein: CASSFSSGENEKLFF. The CDR3 DNA follows: TGTGCCAGCAGCTTTTCTTCTGGGGAGAATGAAAAACTGTTTTTT.

The DNA of the CDR3 is TGTGCCAGCAGCCAAGGGACAGGGATTTCACCCCTCCACTTT. Its protein is CASSQGTGISPLHF. The gene calls are TRBV4-2 and TRBJ1-6, with 8 bases matching TRBD1. Germline assignment: CDR1 LGHNA and CDR2 YNFKEQ. The CDR3 contains 14 residues. Losses at the gene ends were 1 base for V and 9 bases for J; bases not matched to a gene: 2.

The gene calls are TRBV5-6 and TRBJ1-1; 8 positions agree with TRBD1. CDR1 SGHDT and CDR2 YYEEEE come from the germline V gene. This CDR3 is built from 17 residues. V gave up 0 bases and J gave up 4 bases; unmatched junction bases: 11. The CDR3 here is CASSLVPGGRFGTEAFF. In DNA form, the CDR3 reads TGTGCCAGCAGCTTGGTTCCAGGGGGCAGGTTCGGCACTGAAGCTTTCTTT.

This clone turned up a few times. The rearrangement uses TRBV6-5 and TRBJ1-1, with D unresolved. Germline lookup yields CDR1 MNHEY and CDR2 SVGAGI. Trimming took 6 bases from V and 11 from J, leaving 13 bases between them. The CDR3 totals 11 residues. The CDR3 reads CASRFREKAFF. In DNA, the CDR3 is TGTGCCAGCAGATTCCGGGAGAAGGCTTTCTTT.